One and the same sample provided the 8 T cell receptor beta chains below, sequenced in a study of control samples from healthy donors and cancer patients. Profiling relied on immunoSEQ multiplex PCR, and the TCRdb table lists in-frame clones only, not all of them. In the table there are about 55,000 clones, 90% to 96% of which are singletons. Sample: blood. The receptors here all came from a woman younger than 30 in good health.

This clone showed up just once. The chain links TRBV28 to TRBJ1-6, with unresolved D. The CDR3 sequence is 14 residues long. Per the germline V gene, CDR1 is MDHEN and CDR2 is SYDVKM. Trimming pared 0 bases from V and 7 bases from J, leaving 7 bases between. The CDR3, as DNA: TGTGCCAGCAGTTTATGGCGCTTGAATTCACCCCTCCACTTT. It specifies CASSLWRLNSPLHF.

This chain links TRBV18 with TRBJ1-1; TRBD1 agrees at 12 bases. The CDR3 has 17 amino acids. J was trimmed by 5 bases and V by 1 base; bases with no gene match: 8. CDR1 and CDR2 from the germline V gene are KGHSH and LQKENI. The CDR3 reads CASSPLGQGAEGTEAFF. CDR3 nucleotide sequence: TGTGCCAGCTCACCACTGGGACAGGGGGCAGAGGGGACTGAAGCTTTCTTT.

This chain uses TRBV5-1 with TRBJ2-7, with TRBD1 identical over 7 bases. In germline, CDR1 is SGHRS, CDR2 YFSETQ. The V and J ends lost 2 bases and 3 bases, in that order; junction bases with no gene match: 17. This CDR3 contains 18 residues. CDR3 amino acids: CASSLPRTGRPTIYEQYF. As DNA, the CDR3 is TGCGCCAGCAGCTTACCACGGACAGGCCGCCCTACAATCTACGAGCAGTACTTC.

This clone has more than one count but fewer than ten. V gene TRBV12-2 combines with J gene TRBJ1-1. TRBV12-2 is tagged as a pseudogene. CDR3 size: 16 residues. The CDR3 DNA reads TGTGCAAGTCGCCCCGGGGGGGGGCAATGGAACACTGAAGCTTTCTTT. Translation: CASRPGGGQWNTEAFF.

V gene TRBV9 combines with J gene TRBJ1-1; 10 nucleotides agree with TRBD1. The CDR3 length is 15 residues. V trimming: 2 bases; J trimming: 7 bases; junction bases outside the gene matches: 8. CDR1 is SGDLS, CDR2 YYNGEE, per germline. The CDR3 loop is CASSVSGTGAVEAFF. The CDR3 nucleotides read TGTGCCAGCAGCGTCTCCGGGACAGGGGCTGTTGAAGCTTTCTTT.

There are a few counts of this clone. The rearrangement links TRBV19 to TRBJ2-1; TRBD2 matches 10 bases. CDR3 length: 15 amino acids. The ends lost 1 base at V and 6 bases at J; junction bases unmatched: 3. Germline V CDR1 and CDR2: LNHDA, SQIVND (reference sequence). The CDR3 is CASSIALAGPNEQFF. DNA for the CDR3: TGTGCCAGTAGTATAGCACTAGCGGGGCCCAATGAGCAGTTCTTC.

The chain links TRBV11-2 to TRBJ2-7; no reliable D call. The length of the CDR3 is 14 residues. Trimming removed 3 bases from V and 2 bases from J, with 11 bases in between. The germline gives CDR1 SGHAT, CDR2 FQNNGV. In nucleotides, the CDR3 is TGTGCCAGCAGCTTTGGGCTCGGCCCCTACGAGCAGTACTTC. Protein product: CASSFGLGPYEQYF.

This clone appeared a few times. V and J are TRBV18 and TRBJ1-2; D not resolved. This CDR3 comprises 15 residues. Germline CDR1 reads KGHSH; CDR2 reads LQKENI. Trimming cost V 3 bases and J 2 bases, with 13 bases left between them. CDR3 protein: CASSPAGKINYGYTF. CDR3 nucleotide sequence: TGTGCCAGCTCACCTGCCGGGAAAATAAACTATGGCTACACCTTC.